Listed below are T cell receptor beta chains from one sample, sequenced in a study of technical replicates of blood from a few donors. Measured with immunoSEQ multiplex PCR; TCRdb has only the in-frame clones, and not every one. The sample contains 95,000 or so clones, 90% to 95% of which appear only once. The sample was T cells isolated from PBMCs. The receptors here all came from a human donor in good health. The CDR3 runs from the conserved cysteine through the conserved F or W.

V: TRBV19
CDR3: CASSIGGGEQFF

V: TRBV10-3
CDR3: CAISEGQDRGLETQYF

V: TRBV14
CDR3: CASSQVVGRAYEQYF

V: TRBV30
CDR3: CAWTEHVGRETQYF

V: TRBV10-3
CDR3: CAMGQETEAFF

V: TRBV7-9
CDR3: CASSFEGYQETQYF

V: TRBV29-1
CDR3: CSVKTGDHEQFF

V: TRBV28
CDR3: CASSRNRKRDLREQYF

V: TRBV10-2
CDR3: CASTDSLSYEQYF

V: TRBV9
CDR3: CASSVGGGASTDTQYF

V: TRBV5-1
CDR3: CASARGGQGGSEQYF

V: TRBV19
CDR3: CASSIRQGRPNTEAFF

V: TRBV6-5
CDR3: CASSYSGIHEQYF

V: TRBV5-1
CDR3: CASSLAGYGYTF

V: TRBV29-1
CDR3: CSVTTGKDGYTF

V: TRBV9
CDR3: CASSVRVGTEAFF

V: TRBV20-1
CDR3: CSAGGTGEQYF

V: TRBV10-1
CDR3: CASSGLTSGRGNEQFF

V: TRBV5-8
CDR3: CASSPRGQGGETQYF

V: TRBV7-8
CDR3: CASSLAASYEQYF

V: TRBV9
CDR3: CASGTAGVTGELFF

V: TRBV7-9
CDR3: CASSFIWGRAMNTEAFF

V: TRBV6-1
CDR3: CATHRISYEQYF

V: TRBV7-9
CDR3: CASSQGTSGRVHEQYF

V: TRBV7-3
CDR3: CASSLGFSGRASYNEQFF

V: TRBV7-6
CDR3: CASSLEVLERPDTQYF

V: TRBV19
CDR3: CASSKTGMNTEAFF

V: TRBV27
CDR3: CASSFGTTLYNEQFF

V: TRBV5-1
CDR3: CASSLIWGDGIQYF

V: TRBV6-1
CDR3: CASSNLRGATDTQYF

V: TRBV10-3
CDR3: CAISEVDGQGGETQYF

V: TRBV30
CDR3: CAWLGTPTYEQYF

V: TRBV15
CDR3: CATSREQGGTEAFF

V: TRBV27
CDR3: CASSFSGSTYNEQFF

V: TRBV5-4
CDR3: CASSLALENEQFF

V: TRBV6-5
CDR3: CASSTVNAEAFF

V: TRBV2
CDR3: CASSELGTTDTQYF

V: TRBV19
CDR3: CATAGTGDTQYF

V: TRBV19
CDR3: CASSIGTVNSNQPQHF

V: TRBV2
CDR3: CASSEAGRFGNEQFF

V: TRBV18
CDR3: CASSPRGMETQYF